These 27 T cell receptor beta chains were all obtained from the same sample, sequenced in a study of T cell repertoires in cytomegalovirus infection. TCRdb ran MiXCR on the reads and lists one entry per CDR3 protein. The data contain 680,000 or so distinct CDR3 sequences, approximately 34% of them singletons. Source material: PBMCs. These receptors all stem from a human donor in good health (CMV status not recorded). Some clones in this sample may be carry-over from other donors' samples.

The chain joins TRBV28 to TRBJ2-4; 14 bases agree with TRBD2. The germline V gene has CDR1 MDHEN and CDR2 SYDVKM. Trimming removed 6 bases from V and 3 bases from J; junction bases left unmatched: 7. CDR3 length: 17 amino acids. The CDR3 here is CASSRGLAGAGKNIQYF. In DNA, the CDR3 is TGTGCCAGCAGCCGGGGACTAGCGGGGGCGGGCAAAAACATTCAGTACTTC.

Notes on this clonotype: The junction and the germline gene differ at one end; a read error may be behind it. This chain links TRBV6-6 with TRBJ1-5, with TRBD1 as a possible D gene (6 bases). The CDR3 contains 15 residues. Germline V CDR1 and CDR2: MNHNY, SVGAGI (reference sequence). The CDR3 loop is CASSDSQGWTVPQHF. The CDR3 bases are TGTGCCAGCAGTGACTCCCAGGGGTGGACGGTGCCCCAGCATTTT.

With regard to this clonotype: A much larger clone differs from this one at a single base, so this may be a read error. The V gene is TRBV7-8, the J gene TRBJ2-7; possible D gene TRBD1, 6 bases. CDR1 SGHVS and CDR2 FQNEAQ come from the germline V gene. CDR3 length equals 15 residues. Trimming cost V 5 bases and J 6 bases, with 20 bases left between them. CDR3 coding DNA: TGTGCCAGCAGCCCCACCATGGGGGCAATGAGCGAGCAGTACTTC. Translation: CASSPTMGAMSEQYF.

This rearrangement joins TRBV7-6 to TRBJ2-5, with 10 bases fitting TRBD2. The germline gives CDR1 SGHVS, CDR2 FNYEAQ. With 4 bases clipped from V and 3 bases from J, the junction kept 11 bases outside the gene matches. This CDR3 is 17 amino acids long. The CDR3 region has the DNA TGTGCCAGCAGCTCATATGCCCCCCTAGCGGGAGAAGAGACCCAGTACTTC. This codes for CASSSYAPLAGEETQYF. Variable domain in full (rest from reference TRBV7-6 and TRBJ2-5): GAGVSQSPRYKVTKRGQDVALRCDPISGHVSLYWYRQALGQGPEFLTYFNYEAQQDKSGLPNDRFSAERPEGSISTLTIQRTEQRDSAMYRCASSSYAPLAGEETQYFGPGTRLLVL.

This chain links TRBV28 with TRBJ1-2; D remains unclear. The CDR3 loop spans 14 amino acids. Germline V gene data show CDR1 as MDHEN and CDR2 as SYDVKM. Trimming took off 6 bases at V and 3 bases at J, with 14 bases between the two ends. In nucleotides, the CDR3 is TGTGCCAGCAGCTCGGTGGGCAGATACTATGGCTACACCTTC. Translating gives CASSSVGRYYGYTF.

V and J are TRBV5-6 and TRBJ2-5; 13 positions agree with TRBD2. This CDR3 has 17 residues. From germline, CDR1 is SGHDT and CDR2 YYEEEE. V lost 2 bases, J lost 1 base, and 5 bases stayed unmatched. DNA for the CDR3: TGTGCCAGCAGCTTCGGGACTAGCGGGATAGGCCAAGAGACCCAGTACTTC. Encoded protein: CASSFGTSGIGQETQYF.

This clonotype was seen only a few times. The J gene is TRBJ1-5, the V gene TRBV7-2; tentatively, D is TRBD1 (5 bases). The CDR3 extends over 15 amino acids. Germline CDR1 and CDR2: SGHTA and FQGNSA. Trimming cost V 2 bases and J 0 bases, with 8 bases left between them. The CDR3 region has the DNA TGTGCCAGCAGCTTATCAGGGCGTAGCAATCAGCCCCAGCATTTT. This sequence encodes CASSLSGRSNQPQHF.

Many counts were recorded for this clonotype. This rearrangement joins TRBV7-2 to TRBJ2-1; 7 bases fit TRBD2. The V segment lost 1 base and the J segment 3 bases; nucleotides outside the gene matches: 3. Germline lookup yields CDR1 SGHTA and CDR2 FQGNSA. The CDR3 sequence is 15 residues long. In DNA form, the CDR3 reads TGTGCCAGCAGCTTAGAGCTAGCGGACTACAATGAGCAGTTCTTC. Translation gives CASSLELADYNEQFF.

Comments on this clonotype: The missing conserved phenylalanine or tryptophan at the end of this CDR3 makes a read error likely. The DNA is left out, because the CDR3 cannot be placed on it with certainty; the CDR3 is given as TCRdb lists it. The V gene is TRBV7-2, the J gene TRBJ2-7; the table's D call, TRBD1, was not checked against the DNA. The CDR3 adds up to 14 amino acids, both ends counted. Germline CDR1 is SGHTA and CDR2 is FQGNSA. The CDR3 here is CASSSGKGSYEHNL.

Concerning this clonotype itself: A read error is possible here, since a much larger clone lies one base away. This CDR3 is CASRPTVDTPYF. The CDR3, as DNA: TGTGCCAGTAGACCGACTGTGGATACGCCGTATTTT. The chain recombines TRBV7-2 with TRBJ2-3; no clear D gene. The CDR3 runs 12 residues. Germline CDR1 and CDR2: SGHTA and FQGNSA.

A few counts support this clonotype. This CDR3 reads CASSGGDRPTEQFF. The CDR3 DNA reads TGTGCCAGCAGCGGCGGGGACCGTCCAACGGAGCAGTTCTTC. The V call is TRBV7-2, the J call TRBJ2-1; tentative D call: TRBD2 (6 bases). CDR1 and CDR2 (germline): SGHTA, FQGNSA. The CDR3 loop spans 14 amino acids. Trimming left V 5 bases short and J 10 bases short, with 18 bases between.

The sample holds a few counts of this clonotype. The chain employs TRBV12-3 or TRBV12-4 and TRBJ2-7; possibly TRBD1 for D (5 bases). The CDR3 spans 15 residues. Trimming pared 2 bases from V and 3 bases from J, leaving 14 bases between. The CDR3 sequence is CASSLRAGYNYEQYF. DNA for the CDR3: TGTGCCAGCAGTTTACGGGCAGGGTACAACTACGAGCAGTACTTC.

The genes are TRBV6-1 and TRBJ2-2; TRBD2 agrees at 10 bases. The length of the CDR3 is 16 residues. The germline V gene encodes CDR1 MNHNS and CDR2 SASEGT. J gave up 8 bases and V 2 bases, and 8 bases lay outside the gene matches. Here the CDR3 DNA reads TGTGCCAGCAGTGAACCGACAGCGGGAGGGCCGGGGGAGCTGTTTTTT. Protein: CASSEPTAGGPGELFF.

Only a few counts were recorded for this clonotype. This CDR3 reads CASSERVYGADTQYF. The CDR3 region has the DNA TGTGCCAGCAGTGAGCGGGTCTACGGGGCCGATACGCAGTATTTT. The chain couples TRBV25-1 to TRBJ2-3, with D perhaps assigned TRBD1 or TRBD2 (5 bases each). Germline CDR1 reads MGHDK; CDR2 reads SYGVNS. The CDR3 has 15 amino acids. The V and J ends lost 3 bases and 6 bases respectively, with 16 bases between them.

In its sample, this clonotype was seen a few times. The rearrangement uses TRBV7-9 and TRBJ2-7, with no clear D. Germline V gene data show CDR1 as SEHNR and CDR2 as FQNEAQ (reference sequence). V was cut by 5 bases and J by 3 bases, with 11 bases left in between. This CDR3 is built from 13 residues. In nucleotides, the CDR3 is TGTGCCAGCAGCGAGCAATCAATCTACGAGCAGTACTTC. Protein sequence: CASSEQSIYEQYF. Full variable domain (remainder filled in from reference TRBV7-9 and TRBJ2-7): DTGVSQNPRHKITKRGQNVTFRCDPISEHNRLYWYRQTLGQGPEFLTYFQNEAQLEKSRLLSDRFSAERPKGSFSTLEIQRTEQGDSAMYLCASSEQSIYEQYFGPGTRLTVT.

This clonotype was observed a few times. The CDR3 region is CASSTDRGNNSPLHF. CDR3 nucleotides: TGTGCCAGCAGCACTGACAGGGGTAATAATTCACCCCTCCACTTT. The V and J genes are TRBV7-9 and TRBJ1-6, with TRBD1 matching 8 bases. CDR1 is SEHNR and CDR2 is FQNEAQ in the germline V gene (reference sequence). Trimming took 5 bases from V and 5 from J; bases not matched to a gene: 5. This CDR3 spans 15 amino acids.

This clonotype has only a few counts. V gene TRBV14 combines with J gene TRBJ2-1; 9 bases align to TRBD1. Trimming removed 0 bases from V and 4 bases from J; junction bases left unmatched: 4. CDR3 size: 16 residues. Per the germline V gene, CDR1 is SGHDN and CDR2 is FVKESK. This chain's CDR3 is CASSQEPGQGYNEQFF. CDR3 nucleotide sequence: TGTGCCAGCAGCCAAGAGCCGGGACAGGGATACAATGAGCAGTTCTTC.

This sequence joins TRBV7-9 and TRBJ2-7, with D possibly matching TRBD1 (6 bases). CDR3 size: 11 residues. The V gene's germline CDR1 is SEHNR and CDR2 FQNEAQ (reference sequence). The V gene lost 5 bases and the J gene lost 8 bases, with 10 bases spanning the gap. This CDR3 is CASSTDSQQYF. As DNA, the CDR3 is TGTGCCAGCAGCACGGACAGCCAGCAGTACTTC. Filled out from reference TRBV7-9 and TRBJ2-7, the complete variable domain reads DTGVSQNPRHKITKRGQNVTFRCDPISEHNRLYWYRQTLGQGPEFLTYFQNEAQLEKSRLLSDRFSAERPKGSFSTLEIQRTEQGDSAMYLCASSTDSQQYFGPGTRLTVT.

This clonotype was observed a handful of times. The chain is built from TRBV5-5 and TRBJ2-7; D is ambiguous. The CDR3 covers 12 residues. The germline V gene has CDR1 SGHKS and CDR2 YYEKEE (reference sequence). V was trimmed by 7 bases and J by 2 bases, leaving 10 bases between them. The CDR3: CASVNFAYEQYF. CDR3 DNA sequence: TGTGCCAGCGTAAATTTCGCCTACGAGCAGTACTTC.

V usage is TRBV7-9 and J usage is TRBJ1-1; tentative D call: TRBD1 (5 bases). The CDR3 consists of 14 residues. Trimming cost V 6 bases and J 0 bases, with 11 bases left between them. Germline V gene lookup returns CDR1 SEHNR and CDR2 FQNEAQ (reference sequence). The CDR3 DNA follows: TGTGCCAGCAGGCCGACAGCTTTGAACACTGAAGCTTTCTTT. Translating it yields CASRPTALNTEAFF.

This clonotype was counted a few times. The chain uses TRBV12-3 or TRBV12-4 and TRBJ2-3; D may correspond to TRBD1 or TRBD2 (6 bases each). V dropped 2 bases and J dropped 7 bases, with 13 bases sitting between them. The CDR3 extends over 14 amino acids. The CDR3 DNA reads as TGTGCCAGCAGTTTACCGGGGGCGCGGAATACGCAGTATTTT. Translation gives CASSLPGARNTQYF.

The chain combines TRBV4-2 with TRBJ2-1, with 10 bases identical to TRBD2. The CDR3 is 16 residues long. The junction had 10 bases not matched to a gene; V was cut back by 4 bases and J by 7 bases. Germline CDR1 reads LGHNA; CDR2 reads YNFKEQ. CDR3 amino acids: CASSRGLAGVRNEQFF. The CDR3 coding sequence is TGTGCCAGCAGCCGGGGGCTAGCGGGAGTACGGAATGAGCAGTTCTTC.

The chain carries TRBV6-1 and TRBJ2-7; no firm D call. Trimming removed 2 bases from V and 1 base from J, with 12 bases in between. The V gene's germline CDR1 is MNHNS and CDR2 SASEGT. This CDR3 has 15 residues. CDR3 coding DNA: TGTGCCAGCAGTGAACGACCAGCAGGTTCCTACGAGCAGTACTTC. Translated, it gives CASSERPAGSYEQYF.

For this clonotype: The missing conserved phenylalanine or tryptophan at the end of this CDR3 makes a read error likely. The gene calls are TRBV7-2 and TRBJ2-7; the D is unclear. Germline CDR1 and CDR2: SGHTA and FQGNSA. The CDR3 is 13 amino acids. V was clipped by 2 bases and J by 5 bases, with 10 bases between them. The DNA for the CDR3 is TGTGCCAGCAGCTTATGGGTCGGCCACGAGCAGTACTTA. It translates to CASSLWVGHEQYL.

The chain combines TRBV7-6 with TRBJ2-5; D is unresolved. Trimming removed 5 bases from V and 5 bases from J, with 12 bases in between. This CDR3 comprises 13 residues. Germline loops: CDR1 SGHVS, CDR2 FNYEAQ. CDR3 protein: CASSPEVAETQYF. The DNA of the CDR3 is TGTGCCAGCAGCCCTGAGGTGGCGGAGACCCAGTACTTC.

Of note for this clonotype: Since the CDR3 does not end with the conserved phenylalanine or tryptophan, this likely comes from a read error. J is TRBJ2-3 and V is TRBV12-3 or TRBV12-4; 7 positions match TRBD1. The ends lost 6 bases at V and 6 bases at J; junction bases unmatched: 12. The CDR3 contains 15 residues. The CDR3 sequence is CASRDDRVVLDTQYC. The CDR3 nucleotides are TGTGCCAGCAGAGATGACAGGGTAGTGTTGGATACGCAGTATTGT.

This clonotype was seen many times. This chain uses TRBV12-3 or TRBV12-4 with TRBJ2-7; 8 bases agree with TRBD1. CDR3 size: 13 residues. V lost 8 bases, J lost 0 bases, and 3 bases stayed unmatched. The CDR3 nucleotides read TGTGCCAGCCGGGACAGGAGCTCCTACGAGCAGTACTTC. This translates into CASRDRSSYEQYF.